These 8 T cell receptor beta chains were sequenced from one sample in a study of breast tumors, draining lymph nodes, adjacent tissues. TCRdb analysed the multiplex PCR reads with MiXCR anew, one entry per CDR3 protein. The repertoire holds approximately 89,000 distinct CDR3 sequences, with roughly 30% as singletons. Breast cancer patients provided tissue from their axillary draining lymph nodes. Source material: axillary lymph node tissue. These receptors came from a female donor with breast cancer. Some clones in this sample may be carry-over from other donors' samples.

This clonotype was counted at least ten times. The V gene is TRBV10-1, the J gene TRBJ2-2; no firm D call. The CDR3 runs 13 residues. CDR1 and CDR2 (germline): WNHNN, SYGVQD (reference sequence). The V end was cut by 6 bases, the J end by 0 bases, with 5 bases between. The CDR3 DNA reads TGCGCCAGCAGGGATCCGAACACCGGGGAGCTGTTTTTT. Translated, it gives CASRDPNTGELFF.

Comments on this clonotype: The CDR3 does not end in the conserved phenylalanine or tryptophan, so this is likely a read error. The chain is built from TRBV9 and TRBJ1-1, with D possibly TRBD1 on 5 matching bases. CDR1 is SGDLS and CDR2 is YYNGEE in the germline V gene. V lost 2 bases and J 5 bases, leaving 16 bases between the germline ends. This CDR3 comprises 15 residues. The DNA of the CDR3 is TGTGCCAGCAGCGTGGACATAACGCGGGGAACTGAAGCTTTCTGT. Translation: CASSVDITRGTEAFC.

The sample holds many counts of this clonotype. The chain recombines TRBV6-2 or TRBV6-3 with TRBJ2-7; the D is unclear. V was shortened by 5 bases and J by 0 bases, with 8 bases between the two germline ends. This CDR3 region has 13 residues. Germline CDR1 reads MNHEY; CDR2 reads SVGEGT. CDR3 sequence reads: CASSASFSYEQYF. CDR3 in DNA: TGTGCCAGCAGTGCCTCTTTCTCCTACGAGCAGTACTTC.

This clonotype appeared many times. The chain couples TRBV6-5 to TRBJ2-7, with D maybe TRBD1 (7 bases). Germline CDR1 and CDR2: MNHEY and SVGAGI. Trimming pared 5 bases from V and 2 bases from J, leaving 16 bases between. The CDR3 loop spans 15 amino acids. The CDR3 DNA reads TGTGCCAGCAGTCACGGGGCAGGGGGGACCTACGAGCAGTACTTC. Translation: CASSHGAGGTYEQYF.

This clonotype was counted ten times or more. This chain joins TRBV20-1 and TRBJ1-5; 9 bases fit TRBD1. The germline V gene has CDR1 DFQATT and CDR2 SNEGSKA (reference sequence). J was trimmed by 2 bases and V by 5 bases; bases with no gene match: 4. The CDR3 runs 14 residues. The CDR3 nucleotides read TGCAGTGCTCTTCGGGACAGGGGCAATCAGCCCCAGCATTTT. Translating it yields CSALRDRGNQPQHF.

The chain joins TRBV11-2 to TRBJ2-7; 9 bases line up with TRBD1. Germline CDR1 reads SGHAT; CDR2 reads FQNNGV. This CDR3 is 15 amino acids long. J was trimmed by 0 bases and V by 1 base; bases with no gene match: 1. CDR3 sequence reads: CASSLGDRVSYEQYF. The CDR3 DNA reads TGTGCCAGCAGCTTAGGGGACAGGGTCTCCTACGAGCAGTACTTC.

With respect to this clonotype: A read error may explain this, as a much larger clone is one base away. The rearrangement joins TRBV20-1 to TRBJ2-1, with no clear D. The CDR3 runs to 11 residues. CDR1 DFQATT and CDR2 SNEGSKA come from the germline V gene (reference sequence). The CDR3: CSAPLYNEQSF. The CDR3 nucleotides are TGCAGTGCTCCCTTGTACAATGAGCAGTCCTTC.

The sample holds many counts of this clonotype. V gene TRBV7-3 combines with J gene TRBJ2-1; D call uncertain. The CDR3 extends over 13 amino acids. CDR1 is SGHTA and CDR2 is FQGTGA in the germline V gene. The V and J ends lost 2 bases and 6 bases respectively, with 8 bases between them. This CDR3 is CASSLGASNEQFF. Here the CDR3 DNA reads TGTGCCAGCAGCTTAGGAGCTTCCAATGAGCAGTTCTTC.